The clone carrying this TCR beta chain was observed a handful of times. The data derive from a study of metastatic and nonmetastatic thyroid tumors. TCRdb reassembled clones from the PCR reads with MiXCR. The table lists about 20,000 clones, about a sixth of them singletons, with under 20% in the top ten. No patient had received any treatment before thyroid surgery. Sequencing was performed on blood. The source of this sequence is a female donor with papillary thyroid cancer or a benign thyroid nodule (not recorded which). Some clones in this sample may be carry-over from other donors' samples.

The chain's CDR3 is CASSRDRGLSCYTF. The CDR3 DNA reads as TGTGCCAGCAGTCGAGACAGGGGCTTATCTTGCTACACCTTC. The genes are TRBV12-3 or TRBV12-4 and TRBJ1-2; 8 nucleotides agree with TRBD1. The CDR3 totals 14 residues. V trimming: 5 bases; J trimming: 9 bases; junction bases outside the gene matches: 11.